The clone carrying this T cell receptor beta chain was picked up one time. A much more abundant neighbour one base away suggests this may be a read error. Time point given: newly diagnosed GD, antithyroid drugs for less than 3 months. Construction of the TCR library relied on RNA isolated from PBMCs. Arm-PCR of CDR3 regions and iRepertoire HTBI primers were used to build TCR beta libraries. A single record per CDR3 protein comes from TCRdb applying MiXCR to the multiplex PCR reads. Here the sample spans around 480,000 distinct CDR3 sequences, about 15% being singletons. This CDR3 has 13 residues. The data belong to a study of regulatory T cells in long-lasting Graves disease. The data were also submitted as part of a second study, on T cells in Graves' hyperthyroidism and ophthalmopathy. That paper notes: The authors deemed Graves' hyperthyroidism stable absent ophthalmopathy progression within 18 months.

The chain recombines TRBV12-3 or TRBV12-4 with TRBJ2-1; D call uncertain. The sample here was peripheral blood mononuclear cells (PBMCs), taken at new diagnosis, from a patient treated with antithyroid drugs. This clonotype originated in a woman aged 40 to 65 with Graves disease. Here the CDR3 DNA reads TGTGCCAGCACCCTGAACCCCTACAATGAGCAGCTCTTC. It yields the protein CASTLNPYNEQLF.